Listed here are 5 T cell receptor beta chains from one sample, sequenced in a study of CD8 T cells in cerebrospinal fluid in Alzheimer's disease. TCRdb re-analyzed the 10x single-cell sequencing reads; it lists each CDR3 protein once, without DNA. This repertoire includes around 1,300 distinct CDR3 sequences. The sequencing input was cerebrospinal fluid. The receptors were gathered from a human donor with mild cognitive impairment.

Frequency places this clonotype as large (0.1 to 1%). V is TRBV18 and J is TRBJ1-2; TCRdb lists TRBD1, though no DNA is available to test this call. CDR1 is KGHSH, CDR2 LQKENI, per germline. This CDR3 is built from 13 residues. CDR3: CASSSQTGGGYTF.

This clonotype is deemed medium-sized by its frequency. The V gene is TRBV6-5, the J gene TRBJ2-7; TCRdb's D call, TRBD1, is unchecked because there is no DNA. Germline loops: CDR1 MNHEY, CDR2 SVGAGI. The CDR3 runs 14 residues. CDR3 sequence: CASSATGSSYEQYF.

In terms of frequency, this clonotype is medium-sized (0.01 to 0.1%). The V call is TRBV5-4, the J call TRBJ1-2; TCRdb's D gene call, TRBD1, goes unchecked for lack of DNA. Germline lookup yields CDR1 SGHNT and CDR2 YYREEE (reference sequence). The CDR3 sequence is 15 residues long. CDR3 loop: CASTVDRNHDYGYTF.

The V call is TRBV9, the J call TRBJ1-2; TCRdb's assignment of TRBD1 cannot be checked, as there is no DNA. The germline CDR1 and CDR2 sequences are SGDLS and YYNGEE. The CDR3 length is 21 residues. CDR3 residues: CASFLRTGQIKKKLRNYGYTF.

This clonotype shows up as medium-sized by frequency. J is TRBJ1-2 and V is TRBV6-1. The germline V gene has CDR1 MNHNS and CDR2 SASEGT. The CDR3 extends over 13 amino acids. The CDR3 loop is CASSERKNYGYTF.